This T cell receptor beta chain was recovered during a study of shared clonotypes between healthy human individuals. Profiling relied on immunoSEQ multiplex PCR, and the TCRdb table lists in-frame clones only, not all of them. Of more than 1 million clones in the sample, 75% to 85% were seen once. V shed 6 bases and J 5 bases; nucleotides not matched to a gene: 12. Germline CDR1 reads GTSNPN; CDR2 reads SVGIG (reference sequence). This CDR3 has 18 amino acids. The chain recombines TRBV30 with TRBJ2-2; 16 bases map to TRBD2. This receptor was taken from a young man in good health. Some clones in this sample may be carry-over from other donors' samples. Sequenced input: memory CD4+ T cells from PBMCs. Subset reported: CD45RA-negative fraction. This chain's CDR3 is CACPRGTSGRVGTGELFF. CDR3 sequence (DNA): TGTGCCTGCCCCCGCGGGACTAGCGGGAGGGTAGGAACCGGGGAGCTGTTTTTT.